This TCR beta chain came from a study of CD8 T cells in Susac syndrome. After extraction with the RNeasy kit, about 0.5 to 1 ug of the RNA was reverse transcribed using random hexamers. Amplification of TCR beta CDR3 spanned 54 Vbeta and 13 Jbeta via immunoSEQ multiplex PCR. TCRdb fed the immunoSEQ multiplex PCR reads into MiXCR, producing one record per CDR3 protein. Of about 180,000 distinct CDR3 sequences listed, around 96% were seen once; the top ten hold 0.15% to 0.2%. TCR beta sequencing covered blood CD8+ and CD4+ T cells. With regard to this clonotype: Its cognate antigen is unknown.

The CDR3 consists of 15 residues. Germline CDR1 is MNHEY and CDR2 is SVGEGT. Trimming removed 2 bases from V and 2 bases from J, with 11 bases in between. Overall study findings and caveats: The study admitted that it had a relatively small number of individuals in its TCR sequencing and HLA analysis.

The chain carries TRBV6-2 or TRBV6-3 and TRBJ2-3; unclear D gene. The sequence was obtained from a human donor with multiple sclerosis. Sequencing used CD8+ T cells from PBMCs. CDR3 DNA sequence: TGTGCCAGCAGTTACCGTACAGAGACCACAGATACGCAGTATTTT. It yields the protein CASSYRTETTDTQYF.